The sequence of this T cell receptor (beta chain) was determined in a study of T cells in Graves' hyperthyroidism and ophthalmopathy. Looking at the study overall: Initial diagnosis, before any treatment, was when peripheral blood was collected. The study, taken as a whole, reports: Blood samples included most of the expanded thyroid clonotypes exceeding 0.001.

The TCR beta CDR3 regions underwent amplification using RNA transcripts as the source. The HTBI set primed first-round TCR CDR3 RT-PCR. TCRdb recomputed calls from the multiplex PCR reads with MiXCR, one row per CDR3 protein. The sample lists 700,000 or so distinct CDR3 sequences; about 17% were seen once. Points on this clonotype: Its antigen is not known.

Sequencing was done on a sample of blood. The sequence came from a man between 18 and 35 years old with Graves' hyperthyroidism.

The CDR3 here is CASSFDPGQLSYEQYF. CDR3 DNA: TGTGCCAGCAGCTTTGATCCGGGACAGCTATCCTACGAGCAGTACTTC. This chain uses TRBV4-2 with TRBJ2-7, with 7 bases identical to TRBD1. Germline values: CDR1 LGHNA, CDR2 YNFKEQ. Germline trimming cut 5 bases from V and 1 base from J; bases unmatched to any gene: 11. This CDR3 contains 16 residues.